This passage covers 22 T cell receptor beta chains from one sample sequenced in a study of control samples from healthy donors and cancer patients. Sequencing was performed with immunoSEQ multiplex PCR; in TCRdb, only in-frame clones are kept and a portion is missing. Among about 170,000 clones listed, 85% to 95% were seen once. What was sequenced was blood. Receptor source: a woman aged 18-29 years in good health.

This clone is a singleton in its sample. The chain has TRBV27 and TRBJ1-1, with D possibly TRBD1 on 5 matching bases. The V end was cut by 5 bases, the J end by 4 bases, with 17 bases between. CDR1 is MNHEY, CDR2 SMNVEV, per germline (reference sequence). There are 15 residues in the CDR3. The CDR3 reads CASSPRGGESTEAFF. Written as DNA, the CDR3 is TGTGCCAGCAGTCCTCGCGGAGGGGAAAGCACTGAAGCTTTCTTT.

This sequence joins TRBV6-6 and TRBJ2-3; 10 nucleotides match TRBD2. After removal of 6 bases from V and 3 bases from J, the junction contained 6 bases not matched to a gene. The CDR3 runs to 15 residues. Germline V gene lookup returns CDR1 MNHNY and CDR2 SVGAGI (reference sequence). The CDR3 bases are TGTGCCAGCAGAGCCAGCGGGGGGGCGACAGATACGCAGTATTTT. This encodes CASRASGGATDTQYF.

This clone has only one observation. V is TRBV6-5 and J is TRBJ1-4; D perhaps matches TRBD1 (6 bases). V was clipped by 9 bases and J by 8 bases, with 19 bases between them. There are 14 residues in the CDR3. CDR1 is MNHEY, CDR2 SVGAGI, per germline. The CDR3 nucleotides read TGTGCCAGTAGTATGACAGGCGGAAGGGAAAAACTGTTTTTT. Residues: CASSMTGGREKLFF.

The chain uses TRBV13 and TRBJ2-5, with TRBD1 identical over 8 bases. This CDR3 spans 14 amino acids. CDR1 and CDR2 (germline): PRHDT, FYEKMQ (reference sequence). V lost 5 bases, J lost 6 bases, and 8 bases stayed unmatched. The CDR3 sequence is CASSIQGGSKTQYF. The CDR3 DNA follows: TGTGCCAGCAGCATACAGGGGGGCTCAAAGACCCAGTACTTC.

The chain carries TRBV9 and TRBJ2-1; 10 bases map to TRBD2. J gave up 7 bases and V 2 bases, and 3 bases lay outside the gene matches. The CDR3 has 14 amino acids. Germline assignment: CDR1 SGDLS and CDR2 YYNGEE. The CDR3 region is CASSVLAGDNEQFF. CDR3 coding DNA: TGTGCCAGCAGCGTCCTAGCGGGAGATAATGAGCAGTTCTTC.

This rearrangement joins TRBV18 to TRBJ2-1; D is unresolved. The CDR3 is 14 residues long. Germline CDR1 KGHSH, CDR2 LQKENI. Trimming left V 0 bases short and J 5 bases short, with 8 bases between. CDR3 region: CASSPPTHDNEQFF. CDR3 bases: TGTGCCAGCTCACCACCGACCCATGACAATGAGCAGTTCTTC.

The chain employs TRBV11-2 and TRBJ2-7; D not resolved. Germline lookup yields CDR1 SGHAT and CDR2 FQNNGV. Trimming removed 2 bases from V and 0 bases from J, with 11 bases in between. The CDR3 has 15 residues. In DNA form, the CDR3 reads TGTGCCAGCAGCTTAATCGAGTTACTCTCCTACGAGCAGTACTTC. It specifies CASSLIELLSYEQYF.

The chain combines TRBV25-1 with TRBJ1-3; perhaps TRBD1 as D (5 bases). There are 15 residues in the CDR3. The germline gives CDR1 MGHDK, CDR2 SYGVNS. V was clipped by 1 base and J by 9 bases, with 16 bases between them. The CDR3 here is CASSESLGTLATIYF. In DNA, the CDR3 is TGTGCCAGCAGTGAATCTCTCGGGACCCTGGCCACCATATATTTT.

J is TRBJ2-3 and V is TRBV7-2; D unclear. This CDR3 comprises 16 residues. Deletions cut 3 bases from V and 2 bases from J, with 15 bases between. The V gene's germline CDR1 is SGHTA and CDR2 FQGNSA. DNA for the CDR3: TGTGCCAGCAGCTTCGTGACTCCCCCGACCACAGATACGCAGTATTTT. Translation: CASSFVTPPTTDTQYF. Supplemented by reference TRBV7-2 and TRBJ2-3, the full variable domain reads GAGVSQSPSNKVTEKGKDVELRCDPISGHTALYWYRQSLGQGLEFLIYFQGNSAPDKSGLPSDRFSAERTGGSVSTLTIQRTQQEDSAVYLCASSFVTPPTTDTQYFGPGTRLTVL.

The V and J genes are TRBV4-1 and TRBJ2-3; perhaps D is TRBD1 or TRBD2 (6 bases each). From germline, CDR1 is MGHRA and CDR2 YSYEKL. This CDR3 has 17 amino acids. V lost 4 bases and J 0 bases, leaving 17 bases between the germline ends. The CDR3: CASSPWGAGGSTDTQYF. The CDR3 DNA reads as TGCGCCAGCAGCCCATGGGGGGCCGGGGGAAGCACAGATACGCAGTATTTT.

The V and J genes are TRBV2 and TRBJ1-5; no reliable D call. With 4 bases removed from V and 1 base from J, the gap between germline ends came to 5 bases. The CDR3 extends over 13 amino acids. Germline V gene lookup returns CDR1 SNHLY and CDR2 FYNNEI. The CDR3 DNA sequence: TGTGCCAGCAGTGTGATAAGCAATCAGCCCCAGCATTTT. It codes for CASSVISNQPQHF.

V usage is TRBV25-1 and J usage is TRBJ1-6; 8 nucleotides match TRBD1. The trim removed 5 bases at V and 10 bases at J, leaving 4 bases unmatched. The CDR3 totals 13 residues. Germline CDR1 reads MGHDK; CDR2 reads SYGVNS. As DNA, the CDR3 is TGTGCCAGCAGTCGGACAGGGACCTCACCCCTCCACTTT. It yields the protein CASSRTGTSPLHF. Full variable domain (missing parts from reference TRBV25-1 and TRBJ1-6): EADIYQTPRYLVIGTGKKITLECSQTMGHDKMYWYQQDPGMELHLIHYSYGVNSTEKGDLSSESTVSRIRTEHFPLTLESARPSHTSQYLCASSRTGTSPLHFGNGTRLTVT.

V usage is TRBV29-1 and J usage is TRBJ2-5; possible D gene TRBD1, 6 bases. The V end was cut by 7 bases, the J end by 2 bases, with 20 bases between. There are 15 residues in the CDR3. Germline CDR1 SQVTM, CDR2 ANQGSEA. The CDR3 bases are TGCAGCGGGCACCCCATGGGGGCGGTACAAGAGACCCAGTACTTC. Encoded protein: CSGHPMGAVQETQYF.

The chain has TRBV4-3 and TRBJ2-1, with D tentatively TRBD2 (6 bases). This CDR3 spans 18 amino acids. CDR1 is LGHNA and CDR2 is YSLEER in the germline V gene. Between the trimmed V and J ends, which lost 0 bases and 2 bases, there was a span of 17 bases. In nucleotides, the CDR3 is TGCGCCAGCAGCCAAGATGGAGGGGATTGGAGCCCCTACAATGAGCAGTTCTTC. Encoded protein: CASSQDGGDWSPYNEQFF.

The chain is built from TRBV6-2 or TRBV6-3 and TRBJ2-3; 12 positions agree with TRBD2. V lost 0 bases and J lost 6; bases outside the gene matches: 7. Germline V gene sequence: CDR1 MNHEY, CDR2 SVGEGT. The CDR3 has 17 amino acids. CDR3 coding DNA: TGTGCCAGCAGTTACTCGAGCCTAGCGGGGGGGCATGATACGCAGTATTTT. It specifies CASSYSSLAGGHDTQYF.

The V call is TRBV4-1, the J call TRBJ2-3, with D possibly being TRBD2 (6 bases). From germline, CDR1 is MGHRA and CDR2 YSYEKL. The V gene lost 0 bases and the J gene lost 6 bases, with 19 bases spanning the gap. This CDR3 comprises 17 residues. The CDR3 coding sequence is TGCGCCAGCAGCCAAGAGTCGGCGGGGTTTCGTGGGGATACGCAGTATTTT. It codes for CASSQESAGFRGDTQYF.

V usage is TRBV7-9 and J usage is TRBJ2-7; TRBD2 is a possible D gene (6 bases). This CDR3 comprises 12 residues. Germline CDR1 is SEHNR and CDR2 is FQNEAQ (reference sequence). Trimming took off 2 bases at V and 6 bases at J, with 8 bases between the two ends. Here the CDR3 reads CASSLQAGEQYF. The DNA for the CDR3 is TGTGCCAGCAGCTTACAAGCGGGCGAGCAGTACTTC.

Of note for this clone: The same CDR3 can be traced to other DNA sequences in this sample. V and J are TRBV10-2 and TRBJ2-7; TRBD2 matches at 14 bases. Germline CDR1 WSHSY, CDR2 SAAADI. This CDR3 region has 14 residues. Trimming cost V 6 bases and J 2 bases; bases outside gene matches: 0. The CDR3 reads CASRGLAGAYEQYF. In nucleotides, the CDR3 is TGCGCCAGCAGGGGACTAGCGGGAGCCTACGAGCAGTACTTC.

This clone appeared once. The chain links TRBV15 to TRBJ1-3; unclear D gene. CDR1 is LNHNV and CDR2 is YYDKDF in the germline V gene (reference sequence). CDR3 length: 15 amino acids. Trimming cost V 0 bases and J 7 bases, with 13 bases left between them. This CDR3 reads CATSRDMRSGNTIYF. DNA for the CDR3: TGTGCCACCAGCAGAGATATGAGGTCGGGTAACACCATATATTTT.

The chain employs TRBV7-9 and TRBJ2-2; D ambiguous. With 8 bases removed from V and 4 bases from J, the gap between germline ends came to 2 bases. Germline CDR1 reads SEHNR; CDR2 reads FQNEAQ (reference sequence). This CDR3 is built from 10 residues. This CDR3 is CASATGELFF. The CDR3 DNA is TGTGCCAGCGCCACCGGGGAGCTGTTTTTT.

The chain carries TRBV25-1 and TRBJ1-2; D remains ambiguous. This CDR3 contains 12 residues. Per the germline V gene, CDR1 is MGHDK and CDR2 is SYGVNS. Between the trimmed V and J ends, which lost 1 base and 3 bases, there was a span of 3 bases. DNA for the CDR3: TGTGCCAGCAGTGAATCCGACTATGGCTACACCTTC. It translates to CASSESDYGYTF.

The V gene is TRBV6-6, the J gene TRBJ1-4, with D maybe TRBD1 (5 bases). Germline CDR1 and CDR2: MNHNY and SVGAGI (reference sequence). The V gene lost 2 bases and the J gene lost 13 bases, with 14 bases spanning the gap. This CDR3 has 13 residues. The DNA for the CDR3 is TGTGCCAGCAGTTACCGGGACCGGGAAGGACTGTTTTTT. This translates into CASSYRDREGLFF.